The T cell receptor (beta chain) described here comes from a study of beta chain features in type 1 diabetes. Study background: The examined sorted cells totaled approximately 100 million across samples.

Expressed TCRB transcripts were sequenced because the isolated RNA had all been reverse transcribed beforehand. Sequencing was performed with immunoSEQ multiplex PCR; in TCRdb, only in-frame clones are kept and a portion is missing. The repertoire includes hundreds of thousands of clones, 15% to 17% of them detected once, and 0.07% to 0.095% sits in the top ten. With respect to this clone: Other DNA sequences within the sample encode an identical CDR3.

CD4+ cells of the naive, central memory, regulatory and stem cell-like memory types were sorted via CD45RO/CCR7/CD25/CD127/CD95/CD27. Germline assignment: CDR1 KGHSH and CDR2 LQKENI. The CDR3 runs to 14 residues. V was pared by 3 bases and J by 8 bases, with 5 bases of the junction left unmatched. J is TRBJ1-4 and V is TRBV18; 8 bases are a match to TRBD1. This TCR was recovered from a man aged 18 to 30 in good health. Sequenced input: naive CD4+ T cells from blood. CDR3 loop: CASSPGQGREKLFF. DNA of the CDR3: TGTGCCAGCTCACCCGGACAGGGCCGGGAAAAACTGTTTTTT.